The following is a T cell receptor (beta chain) sequence with its context. Its antigen is still unknown. Profiling relied on immunoSEQ multiplex PCR, and the TCRdb table lists in-frame clones only, not all of them. The data contain about 16,000 clones, around two thirds of them singletons. This record belongs to a study of PD-1 blockade in classical Hodgkin lymphoma. Study results and limitations: Patients excluded were those beginning nivolumab under 1 year after ASCT. Possible causes of repertoire differences, disease activity or prior therapy, remain undefined.

Specified time point: cycle 4 day 1 (C4D1), after 6 weeks of nivolumab. Exposure to brentuximab vedotin varied, and each patient had relapsed following autologous stem cell transplantation. The input for sequencing was peripheral blood mononuclear cells (PBMCs), taken before the fourth cycle of nivolumab. The clonotype was recovered from a human donor with classical Hodgkin lymphoma.

The CDR3 is CASSDSGRSYEQYF. The CDR3 nucleotides read TGTGCCAGCAGCGATAGCGGGAGGAGCTACGAGCAGTACTTC. The rearrangement links TRBV7-8 to TRBJ2-7; TRBD2 matches at 10 bases. The germline V gene has CDR1 SGHVS and CDR2 FQNEAQ. The length of the CDR3 is 14 residues. V was pared by 5 bases and J by 3 bases, with 4 bases of the junction left unmatched.